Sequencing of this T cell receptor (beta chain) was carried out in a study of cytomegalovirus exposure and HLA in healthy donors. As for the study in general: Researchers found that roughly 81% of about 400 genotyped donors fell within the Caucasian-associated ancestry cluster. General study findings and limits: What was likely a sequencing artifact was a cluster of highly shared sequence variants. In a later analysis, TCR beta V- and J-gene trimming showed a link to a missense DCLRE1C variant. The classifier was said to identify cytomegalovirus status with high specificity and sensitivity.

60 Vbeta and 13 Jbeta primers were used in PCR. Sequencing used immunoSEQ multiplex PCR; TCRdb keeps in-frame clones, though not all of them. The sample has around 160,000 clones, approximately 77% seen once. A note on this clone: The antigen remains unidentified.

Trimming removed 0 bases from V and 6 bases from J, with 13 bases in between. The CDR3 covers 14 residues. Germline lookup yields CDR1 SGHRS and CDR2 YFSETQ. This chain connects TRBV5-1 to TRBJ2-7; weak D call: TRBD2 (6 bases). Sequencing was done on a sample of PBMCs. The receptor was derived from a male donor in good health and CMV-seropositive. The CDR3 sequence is CASSLAFVGGEQYF. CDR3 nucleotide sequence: TGCGCCAGCAGCTTGGCCTTTGTGGGGGGCGAGCAGTACTTC.